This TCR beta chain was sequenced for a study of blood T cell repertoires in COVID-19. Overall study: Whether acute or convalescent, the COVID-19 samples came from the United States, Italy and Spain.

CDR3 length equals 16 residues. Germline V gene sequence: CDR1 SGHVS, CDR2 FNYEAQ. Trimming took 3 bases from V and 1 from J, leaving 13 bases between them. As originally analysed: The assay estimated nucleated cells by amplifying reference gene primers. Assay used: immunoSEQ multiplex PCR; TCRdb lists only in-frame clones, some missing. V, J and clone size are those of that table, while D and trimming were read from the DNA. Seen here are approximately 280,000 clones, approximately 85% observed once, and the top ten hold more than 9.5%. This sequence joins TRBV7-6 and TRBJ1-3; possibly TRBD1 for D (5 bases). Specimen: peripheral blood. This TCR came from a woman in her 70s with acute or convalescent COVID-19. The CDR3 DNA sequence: TGTGCCAGCAGCTTGGGGCCCGGACGGTCTGGAAACACCATATATTTT. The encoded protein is CASSLGPGRSGNTIYF.